This TCR beta chain was recorded in a study of T cell responses to AZD1222 COVID-19 vaccine (dated by TCRdb to 2020 to 2023). About the investigation overall: A total of 233 trial participants underwent TCR sequencing, of whom roughly 210 had received two doses of AZD1222 and about 25 had received two doses of the MenACWY control vaccine. Trial participants were enrolled into age subgroups of 18-55, 56-69 and 70-plus years, which contained approximately 150, 28 and 58 TCR-sequenced participants, respectively.

The CDR3 regions of human TCRbeta chains were analyzed by immunosequencing. On the authors' methods: TCRs in the repertoires were compared against a reference library of SARS-CoV-2-specific TCRs that had been generated with the MIRA antigen-specificity platform. Breadth meant the fraction of unique TCRs that were SARS-CoV-2-associated, whereas depth meant the fraction of total T cells that were SARS-CoV-2-associated. Using the MIRA data, every spike-specific TCR was mapped to the spike region that the TCR reacted to and assigned to either a CD4 or a CD8 class. Log10-transformed breadth and depth values were compared by one-way ANOVA with Sidak's multiple comparisons tests. Here the immuneACCESS table is served through TCRdb, limited to in-frame sequences with V and J called. Missing clones are a known gap in these copies; in checked studies unresolved V genes cover under half, and the rest lacks a known reason. That table is the source of V, J and clone size, and D and trimming were worked out from the DNA. The sample includes some 45,000 clones, with less than 95% observed a single time. Approximately 37% of the sample belongs to the ten largest clones.

What the work shows at the level of the full study, not this receptor alone: After two AZD1222 doses, both the breadth and the depth of spike-specific TCRs were significantly higher than at day 0 and than in MenACWY recipients. Conclusions about previously exposed vaccinees were limited because only 5 or 6 AZD1222 recipients were SARS-CoV-2 seropositive at baseline. Because no day 14 peak-response samples were available, repertoires were characterized only after the peak T cell response. Most participants were white British and females outnumbered males, and the authors suggested that clonal diversity may have been underestimated. The vaccine-associated CD4 TCRs covered the entire spike protein, and the dominant responses fell in regions 160-218 and 743-854. The 56-69-year group was small, and its depth increase did not reach significance, likely because of low power. Reportedly, almost half of the unique spike-specific TCRs recognized epitopes lying outside the regions that are mutated in the B.1.351 and B.1.1.7 variants.

According to the study, the label for this sample's time point signals: about 28 days (+/-7) after the second vaccine dose. AZD1222 recipients given second doses at about 4 weeks or at about 12 weeks were pooled, since spike-specific TCR depth and breadth were not found to differ between the two schedules. Vaccinee samples came from UK trials COV001 and COV002, including a single-blind randomized controlled phase 2/3 trial of AZD1222 (ChAdOx1 nCoV-19) in healthy adults. Trial participant PBMC samples were collected at day 0 and day 28 after the second dose for TCRbeta chain sequencing. A remark on this clone: Which antigen it targets is not known. No base quality values were provided; no much bigger clone lies one nucleotide off.

V lost 7 bases and J lost 1 base; the stretch between them is 10 bases long. The CDR3 runs 13 residues from the cysteine to the phenylalanine. Of the read, only the CDR3 DNA is kept; its 39 bases are in frame from base 1. According to the germline V gene (reference sequence), CDR1 reads LNHDA and CDR2 reads SQIVND. This specimen consisted of peripheral blood, obtained 28 days after the second AZD1222 dose. This TCR was sampled from an adult who received the AZD1222 COVID-19 vaccine. This receptor chain uses TRBV19 and TRBJ1-1; confidence is insufficient to name the D gene. The CDR3 loop reads CASTDGKNTEAFF. DNA sequence: TGTGCCAGTACGGACGGGAAGAACACTGAAGCTTTCTTT. Extended through the reference TRBV19 and TRBJ1-1 proteins, this CDR3 yields the full variable domain: DGGITQSPKYLFRKEGQNVTLSCEQNLNHDAMYWYRQDPGQGLRLIYYSQIVNDFQKGDIAEGYSVSREKKESFPLTVTSAQKNPTAFYLCASTDGKNTEAFFGQGTRLTVV.